At least ten counts were recorded for the clone carrying this T cell receptor beta chain. Its antigen is unknown. The sample is drawn from a study of read filtering for tumor transcriptome and immune sequencing. The overall study: Revised staging placed under ten patients in R-ISS I, 15 to 20 in II, 6 or 7 in III. Study-level results: Correlation between methods rose after single-read clonotypes were removed. This fraction held mixed bone marrow immune cells after CD138-negative sorting. Even smaller IR-seq throughput identified most shared clonotypes.

From 300 to 400 ng of RNA, a library with molecular barcoded alpha/delta and beta/gamma adaptors was made. TCRdb reprocessed the reads with MiXCR, giving one entry per CDR3 protein. The sample includes around 130,000 distinct CDR3 sequences, approximately 12% of them seen just once. V lost 1 base and J lost 5, with 11 bases in between. Germline lookup yields CDR1 SGHVS and CDR2 FNYEAQ. CDR3 length equals 14 residues. Sequences were obtained from a population of CD138-negative cells sorted from bone marrow. This sequence was found in a donor aged 40 or over with multiple myeloma. V gene TRBV7-6 combines with J gene TRBJ1-1; maybe TRBD1 (5 bases). The CDR3 protein is CASSLGEGWTEAFF. The DNA of the CDR3 is TGTGCCAGCAGCTTAGGTGAGGGGTGGACTGAAGCTTTCTTT.